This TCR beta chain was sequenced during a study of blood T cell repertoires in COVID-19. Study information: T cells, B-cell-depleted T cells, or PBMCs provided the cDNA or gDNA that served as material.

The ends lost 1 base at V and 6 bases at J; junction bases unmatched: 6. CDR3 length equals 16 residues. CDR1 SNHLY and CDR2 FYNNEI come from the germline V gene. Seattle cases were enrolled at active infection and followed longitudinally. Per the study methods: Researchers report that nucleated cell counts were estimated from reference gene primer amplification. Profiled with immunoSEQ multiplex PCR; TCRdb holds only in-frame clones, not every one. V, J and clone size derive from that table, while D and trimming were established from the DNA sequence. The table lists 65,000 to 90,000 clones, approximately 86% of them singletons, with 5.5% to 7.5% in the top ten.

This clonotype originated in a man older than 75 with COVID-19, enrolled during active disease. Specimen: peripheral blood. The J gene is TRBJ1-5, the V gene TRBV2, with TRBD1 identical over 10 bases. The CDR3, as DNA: TGTGCCAGCAGTGAAGGGGACAGGGGAAGAACTCAGCCCCAGCATTTT. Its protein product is CASSEGDRGRTQPQHF. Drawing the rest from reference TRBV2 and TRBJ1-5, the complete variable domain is EPEVTQTPSHQVTQMGQEVILRCVPISNHLYFYWYRQILGQKVEFLVSFYNNEISEKSEIFDDQFSVERPDGSNFTLKIRSTKLEDSAMYFCASSEGDRGRTQPQHFGDGTRLSIL.